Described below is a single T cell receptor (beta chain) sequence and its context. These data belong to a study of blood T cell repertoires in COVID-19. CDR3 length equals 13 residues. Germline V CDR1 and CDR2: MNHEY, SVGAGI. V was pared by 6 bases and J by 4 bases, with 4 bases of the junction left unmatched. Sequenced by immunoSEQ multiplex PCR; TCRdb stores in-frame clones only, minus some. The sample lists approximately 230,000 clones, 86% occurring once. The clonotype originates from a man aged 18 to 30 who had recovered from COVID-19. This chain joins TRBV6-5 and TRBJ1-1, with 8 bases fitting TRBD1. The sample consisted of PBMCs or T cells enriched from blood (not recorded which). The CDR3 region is CASRGQGPTEAFF. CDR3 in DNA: TGTGCCAGCAGAGGACAGGGCCCCACTGAAGCTTTCTTT.